This TCR beta chain was identified in a study of T cell responses to AZD1222 COVID-19 vaccine. General observations from the study: Reportedly, close to half of spike-specific TCRs are directed against unmutated variant regions. Repertoires were obtained solely post-peak T cell response. Clonal diversity may have been underestimated, and the donors were mostly white British, with more females than males. Just six AZD1222 recipients were seropositive at baseline.

This table comes from immunoSEQ multiplex PCR, and its TCRdb copy is limited to in-frame clones, with some not included. This table has roughly 110,000 clones, about 85% appearing once. Germline CDR1 is LNHDA and CDR2 is SQIVND (reference sequence). The CDR3 covers 15 residues. With V trimmed by 7 bases and J by 2 bases, 9 bases remained unmatched. Comments on this clone: Antigen specificity is unknown.

The specimen was peripheral blood, collected on day 0 of AZD1222 vaccination. V and J are TRBV19 and TRBJ1-2; 8 nucleotides match TRBD1. The sequence was collected from an adult in good health. CDR3 nucleotide sequence: TGTGCCAGTACCCCTGGGGCAGGGGGCAACTATGGCTACACCTTC. It translates to CASTPGAGGNYGYTF.